The source of this T cell receptor beta chain is a study of T cell responses to AZD1222 COVID-19 vaccine. As for the study in general: Second-dose schedules of about 4 or about 12 weeks were combined.

With regard to this clone: Antigen specificity is unknown.

Findings of the study overall: White British donors predominated, females outnumbered males, and clonal diversity was possibly underestimated. The reported proportion of spike-specific TCRs targeting unmutated variant regions was nearly half. Receipt of two AZD1222 doses was followed by a rise in Spike-specific TCR breadth and depth.

V lost 0 bases and J lost 2; bases outside the gene matches: 5. Germline V gives CDR1 LGHNA, CDR2 YSLEER. The CDR3 extends over 17 amino acids. Clones were sequenced by immunoSEQ multiplex PCR, and TCRdb holds only the in-frame ones, with some missing. Found here are about 110,000 clones, roughly nine tenths of them singletons; the top ten hold less than 3.5%. This receptor was taken from an adult in good health. This specimen consisted of peripheral blood, obtained on day 0 of AZD1222 vaccination. The chain is built from TRBV4-3 and TRBJ1-3, with 9 bases lining up with TRBD1. The CDR3 reads CASSQDYGQGTGNTIYF. The DNA of the CDR3 is TGCGCCAGCAGCCAAGATTATGGACAGGGGACTGGAAACACCATATATTTT.